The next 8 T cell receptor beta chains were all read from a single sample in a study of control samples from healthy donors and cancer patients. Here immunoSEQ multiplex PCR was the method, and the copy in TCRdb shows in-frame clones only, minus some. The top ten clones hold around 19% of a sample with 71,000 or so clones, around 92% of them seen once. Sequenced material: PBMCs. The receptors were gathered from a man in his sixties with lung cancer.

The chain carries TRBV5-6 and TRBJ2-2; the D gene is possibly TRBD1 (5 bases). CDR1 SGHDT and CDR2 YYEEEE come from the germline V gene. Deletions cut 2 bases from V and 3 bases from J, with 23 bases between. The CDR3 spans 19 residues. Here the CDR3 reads CASSFFIPNRDSDTGELFF. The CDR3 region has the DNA TGTGCCAGCAGCTTCTTCATCCCAAACCGAGACAGCGACACCGGGGAGCTGTTTTTT.

The CDR3 bases are TGTGCCAGCAGTGCACGGGGACCTGGGGCCAACGTCCTGACTTTC. This codes for CASSARGPGANVLTF. The V gene is TRBV6-6, the J gene TRBJ2-6; D possibly matches TRBD1 or TRBD2 (5 bases each). V was shortened by 5 bases and J by 2 bases, with 10 bases between the two germline ends. There are 15 residues in the CDR3. Germline V gene data show CDR1 as MNHNY and CDR2 as SVGAGI (reference sequence).

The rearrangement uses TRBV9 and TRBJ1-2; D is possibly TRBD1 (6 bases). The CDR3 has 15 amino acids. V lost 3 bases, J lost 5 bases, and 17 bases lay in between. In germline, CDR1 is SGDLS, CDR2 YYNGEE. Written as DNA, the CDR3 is TGTGCCAGCAGCGCCGACGGACAGTTCGCATATGGCTACACCTTC. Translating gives CASSADGQFAYGYTF.

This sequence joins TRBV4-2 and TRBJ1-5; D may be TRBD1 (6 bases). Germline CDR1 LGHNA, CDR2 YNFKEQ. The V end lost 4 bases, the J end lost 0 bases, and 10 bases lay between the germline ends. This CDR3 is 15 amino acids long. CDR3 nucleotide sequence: TGTGCCAGCAGCCCAGAGGGGGTTAGCAATCAGCCCCAGCATTTT. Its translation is CASSPEGVSNQPQHF.

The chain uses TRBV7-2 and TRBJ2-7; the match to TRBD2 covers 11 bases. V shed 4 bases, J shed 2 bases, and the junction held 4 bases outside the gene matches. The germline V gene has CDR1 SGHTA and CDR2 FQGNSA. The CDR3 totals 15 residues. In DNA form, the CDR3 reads TGTGCCAGCAGCTCCGGACTAGCGGGCCCCTACGAGCAGTACTTC. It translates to CASSSGLAGPYEQYF.

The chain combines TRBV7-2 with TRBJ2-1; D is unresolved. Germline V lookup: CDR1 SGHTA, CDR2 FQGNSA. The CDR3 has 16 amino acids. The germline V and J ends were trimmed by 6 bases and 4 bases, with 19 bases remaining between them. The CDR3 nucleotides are TGTGCCAGCAGTTACCGGTCCGAATCTTTTTACAATGAGCAGTTCTTC. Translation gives CASSYRSESFYNEQFF.

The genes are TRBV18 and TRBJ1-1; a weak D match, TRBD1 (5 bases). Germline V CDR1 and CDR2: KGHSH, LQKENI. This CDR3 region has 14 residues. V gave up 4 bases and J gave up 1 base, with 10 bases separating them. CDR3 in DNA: TGTGCCAGCTCACAGGGGAATGGGAACACTGAAGCTTTCTTT. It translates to CASSQGNGNTEAFF.

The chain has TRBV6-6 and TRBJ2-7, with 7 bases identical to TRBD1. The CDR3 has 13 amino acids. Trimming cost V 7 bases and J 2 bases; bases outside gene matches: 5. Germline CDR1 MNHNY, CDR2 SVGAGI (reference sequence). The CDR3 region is CASTHQGAYEQYF. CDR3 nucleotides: TGTGCCAGCACCCATCAGGGGGCCTACGAGCAGTACTTC.